One sample yielded the 11 T cell receptor beta chains listed below, sequenced in a study of blood T cell repertoires in COVID-19. Clones were read by immunoSEQ multiplex PCR, and TCRdb kept only the in-frame ones, dropping some. This sample has 250,000 to 350,000 clones, with 75% to 90% found just once. The sequenced sample was peripheral blood. Receptors were obtained from a woman aged 45-59 years who had recovered from COVID-19.

The chain links TRBV6-4 to TRBJ1-3; 9 bases match TRBD1. This CDR3 spans 16 amino acids. CDR1 is MRHNA and CDR2 is SNTAGT in the germline V gene. The V gene end was trimmed by 9 bases and the J gene end by 6 bases; junction bases not matched to a gene: 15. CDR3: CASRARGQGVLNTIYF. In nucleotides, the CDR3 is TGTGCCAGTCGGGCGAGGGGACAGGGTGTATTAAACACCATATATTTT.

This clone was counted a single time. The chain combines TRBV6-1 with TRBJ2-6, with 8 bases aligning to TRBD1. The CDR3 is 17 residues long. V dropped 3 bases and J dropped 2; count of bases not matched to a gene: 6. The germline V gene encodes CDR1 MNHNS and CDR2 SASEGT. As DNA, the CDR3 is TGTGCCAGCAGTGATAACAGGGGGGTGGCTGGGGCCAACGTCCTGACTTTC. Translating it yields CASSDNRGVAGANVLTF.

The rearrangement links TRBV7-9 to TRBJ1-4, with D perhaps TRBD1 (5 bases). CDR1 is SEHNR, CDR2 FQNEAQ, per germline (reference sequence). V was clipped by 4 bases and J by 0 bases, with 12 bases between them. This CDR3 region has 16 residues. The CDR3 nucleotides are TGTGCCAGCAGCTCCACGGACACCTCAACTAATGAAAAACTGTTTTTT. Translation: CASSSTDTSTNEKLFF.

On this clone: At the DNA level, this CDR3 is encoded by other sequences in the same sample as well. The chain couples TRBV27 to TRBJ2-7, with D possibly being TRBD1 (6 bases). The CDR3 loop spans 11 amino acids. V was pared by 5 bases and J by 6 bases, with 8 bases between. Germline V gives CDR1 MNHEY, CDR2 SMNVEV (reference sequence). The CDR3 nucleotides are TGTGCCAGCAGTAGGGGGTCCGAGCAGTACTTC. Protein sequence: CASSRGSEQYF.

CDR3 protein: CASSFPGWDRYYEQYF. CDR3 bases: TGTGCCAGCAGCTTCCCCGGGTGGGACAGGTACTACGAGCAGTACTTC. This rearrangement joins TRBV7-2 to TRBJ2-7, with 8 bases lining up with TRBD1. Germline V lookup: CDR1 SGHTA, CDR2 FQGNSA. With V trimmed by 3 bases and J by 3 bases, 10 bases remained unmatched. The CDR3 totals 16 residues.

The J gene is TRBJ2-7, the V gene TRBV5-1; TRBD1 matches 9 bases. The CDR3 is 13 residues long. Germline V gene sequence: CDR1 SGHRS, CDR2 YFSETQ. Trimming cost V 3 bases and J 7 bases; bases outside gene matches: 5. The CDR3 loop is CASSWDRAREQYF. In DNA, the CDR3 is TGCGCCAGCAGCTGGGACAGGGCGAGGGAGCAGTACTTC.

The chain joins TRBV6-5 to TRBJ2-7, with 13 bases that match TRBD2. Germline lookup yields CDR1 MNHEY and CDR2 SVGAGI. This CDR3 contains 15 residues. The ends lost 2 bases at V and 4 bases at J; junction bases unmatched: 2. This chain's CDR3 is CASSYGLAGVYEQYF. CDR3 bases: TGTGCCAGCAGTTACGGACTAGCGGGAGTGTACGAGCAGTACTTC.

The genes are TRBV12-5 and TRBJ2-1; perhaps TRBD1 as D (5 bases). Germline-derived CDR1 and CDR2 are LGHNT and FRNRAP. The V gene lost 7 bases and the J gene lost 7 bases, with 14 bases spanning the gap. This CDR3 comprises 13 residues. DNA for the CDR3: TGTGCTAGTGCTACCCCTAGGGGAAATGAGCAGTTCTTC. Its translation: CASATPRGNEQFF.

The chain is built from TRBV4-3 and TRBJ2-7, with D unresolved. Looked up from germline, CDR1 is LGHNA and CDR2 is YSLEER. The V and J ends lost 2 bases and 5 bases respectively, with 10 bases between them. This CDR3 has 13 residues. CDR3 amino acids: CASSQYPGNEQYF. CDR3 sequence (DNA): TGCGCCAGCAGCCAATATCCAGGTAACGAGCAGTACTTC.

The V gene is TRBV2, the J gene TRBJ1-1, with 12 bases matching TRBD1. CDR1 is SNHLY, CDR2 FYNNEI, per germline. The CDR3 has 17 amino acids. Trimming at V came to 6 bases and at J to 4 bases, leaving 12 bases not matched to a gene. CDR3: CASRRPGQGASSTEAFF. The CDR3 DNA is TGTGCCAGCAGAAGACCGGGACAGGGGGCGAGTTCCACTGAAGCTTTCTTT.

The genes are TRBV27 and TRBJ2-7; TRBD2 matches 9 bases. This CDR3 is built from 16 residues. CDR1 MNHEY and CDR2 SMNVEV come from the germline V gene (reference sequence). The V and J ends lost 8 bases and 0 bases, in that order; junction bases with no gene match: 11. In DNA form, the CDR3 reads TGTGCCAGCCAGCCCCTGGCTAGCGGGAACTCCTACGAGCAGTACTTC. Translating gives CASQPLASGNSYEQYF.